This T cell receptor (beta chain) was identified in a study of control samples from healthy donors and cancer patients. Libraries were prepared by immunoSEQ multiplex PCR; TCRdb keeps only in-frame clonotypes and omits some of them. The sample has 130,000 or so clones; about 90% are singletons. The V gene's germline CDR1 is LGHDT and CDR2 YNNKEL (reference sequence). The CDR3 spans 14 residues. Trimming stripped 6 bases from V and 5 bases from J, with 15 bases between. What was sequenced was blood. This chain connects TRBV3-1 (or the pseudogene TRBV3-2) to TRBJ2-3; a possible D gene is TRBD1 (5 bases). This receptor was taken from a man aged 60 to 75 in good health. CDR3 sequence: CASRSDQGRDTQYF. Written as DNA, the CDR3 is TGTGCCAGCAGATCCGATCAGGGAAGAGATACGCAGTATTTT.